The rows below give T cell receptor beta chains drawn from one sample of a study of blood T cell repertoires in COVID-19. The data were produced by immunoSEQ multiplex PCR, yet TCRdb's version contains in-frame clones alone and is incomplete. The table includes fewer than 250,000 clones, 75% to 85% detected once. What was sequenced was PBMCs or T cells enriched from blood (not recorded which). Receptors originate from a woman in her fifties or sixties with acute COVID-19. CDR3s include the opening cysteine and the closing phenylalanine or tryptophan. The order of the fields is D gene, V gene, J gene, clone size, CDR3 DNA, CDR3 protein. D genes are given only for firm matches. Rows may omit the clone size; those that give it use once, few, many or a size class.

D: .; V: TRBV19; J: TRBJ1-1; size: .; DNA: TGTGCCAGTAGTATGAAACAGAACACTGAAGCTTTCTTT; CDR3: CASSMKQNTEAFF
D: .; V: TRBV20-1; J: TRBJ1-5; size: .; DNA: TGCAGTGCTAGTGGTCCGGGACAAGTAAGCAATCAGCCCCAGCATTTT; CDR3: CSASGPGQVSNQPQHF
D: TRBD1; V: TRBV10-3; J: TRBJ1-5; size: few; DNA: TGTGCCATCAGTACGGGACAGGGCGGTCAGCCCCAGCATTTT; CDR3: CAISTGQGGQPQHF
D: .; V: TRBV30; J: TRBJ1-5; size: .; DNA: TGTGCCTGTAGGCCAGGGTCCGGGCAGCCCCAGCATTTT; CDR3: CACRPGSGQPQHF
D: .; V: TRBV5-1; J: TRBJ1-6; size: .; DNA: TGCGCCAGCAGTCCAGGGGATTTAAGCTCACCCCTCCACTTT; CDR3: CASSPGDLSSPLHF
D: .; V: TRBV29-1; J: TRBJ1-2; size: .; DNA: TGCAGCGTTGAAGACAGGGGTGGCTACACCTTC; CDR3: CSVEDRGGYTF
D: TRBD2; V: TRBV10-3; J: TRBJ2-3; size: few; DNA: TGTGCCATCAGTGTAGTAGCGGGGATAGAAGATACGCAGTATTTT; CDR3: CAISVVAGIEDTQYF
D: TRBD2; V: TRBV9; J: TRBJ2-3; size: few; DNA: TGTGCCAGCAGCCGGACTAGCGGATTCACAGATACGCAGTATTTT; CDR3: CASSRTSGFTDTQYF
D: TRBD1; V: TRBV9; J: TRBJ2-1; size: .; DNA: TGTGCCAGCAGCCCAGGGACAGGGGTCTACAATGAGCAGTTCTTC; CDR3: CASSPGTGVYNEQFF
D: TRBD1; V: TRBV24-1; J: TRBJ2-1; size: .; DNA: TGTGCCACCAGTGACAGACAGGGGATAGACAATGAGCAGTTCTTC; CDR3: CATSDRQGIDNEQFF
D: .; V: TRBV5-4; J: TRBJ1-6; size: .; DNA: TGTGCCAGCAGCCCGGACAGCTATAATTCACCCCTCCACTTT; CDR3: CASSPDSYNSPLHF
D: .; V: TRBV6-5; J: TRBJ1-1; size: .; DNA: TGTGCCAGCAGTTACTCGAGGACTGAAGCTTTCTTT; CDR3: CASSYSRTEAFF
D: TRBD1; V: TRBV4-3; J: TRBJ1-2; size: .; DNA: TGCGCCAGCAGCCAAGATGTCGGGACAGGGAATGGCTACACCTTC; CDR3: CASSQDVGTGNGYTF
D: .; V: TRBV5-1; J: TRBJ1-1; size: .; DNA: TGCGCCAGTACTCTGGGGGGGAGTGACACTGAAGCTTTCTTT; CDR3: CASTLGGSDTEAFF
D: TRBD2; V: TRBV7-9; J: TRBJ2-5; size: .; DNA: TGTGCCAGCAGCTTCCCGGGACTAGGGGAGACCCAGTACTTC; CDR3: CASSFPGLGETQYF
D: .; V: TRBV7-9; J: TRBJ1-6; size: .; DNA: TGTGCCAGCAGCGCCCGGGACACCCGTAATTCACCCCTCCACTTT; CDR3: CASSARDTRNSPLHF
D: .; V: TRBV4-3; J: TRBJ1-2; size: many; DNA: TGCGCCAGCAGCCAAGGGGAGGGAGCCAGTGGCTACACCTTC; CDR3: CASSQGEGASGYTF
D: .; V: TRBV6-5; J: TRBJ1-6; size: many; DNA: TGTGCCAGCAGTTACAAGGGAGGGGCACCCCTCCACTTT; CDR3: CASSYKGGAPLHF
D: .; V: TRBV7-8; J: TRBJ1-1; size: .; DNA: TGTGCCAGCAGCCAGGCGGCTCCCCGGCGGAACACTGAAGCTTTCTTT; CDR3: CASSQAAPRRNTEAFF
D: .; V: TRBV2; J: TRBJ1-1; size: .; DNA: TGTGCCAGTACAAAACAGGGGAACACTGAAGCTTTCTTT; CDR3: CASTKQGNTEAFF
D: .; V: TRBV27; J: TRBJ1-2; size: .; DNA: TGTGCCAGCAGTTCTTTTTTGACAGGAGCTAACTATGGCTACACCTTC; CDR3: CASSSFLTGANYGYTF
D: .; V: TRBV6-5; J: TRBJ1-1; size: once; DNA: TGTGCCAGCAGTCCCAAATTGGGGGGAATCACTGAAGCTTTCTTT; CDR3: CASSPKLGGITEAFF
D: TRBD1; V: TRBV27; J: TRBJ1-2; size: .; DNA: TGTGCCAGCAGTTCGATCCGGGACAGGGGGCTCGGAAACTATGGCTACACCTTC; CDR3: CASSSIRDRGLGNYGYTF
D: .; V: TRBV5-4; J: TRBJ1-1; size: .; DNA: TGTGCCAGCAGCTTAAGGGGTGCCACTGAAGCTTTCTTT; CDR3: CASSLRGATEAFF
D: TRBD2; V: TRBV19; J: TRBJ2-5; size: .; DNA: TGTGCCAGTACTAGCGGGGGGGCCGGGGAGACCCAGTACTTC; CDR3: CASTSGGAGETQYF
D: TRBD2; V: TRBV7-8; J: TRBJ2-3; size: .; DNA: TGTGCCAGCAGCCCGCGGGAGGGGGAAGATACGCAGTATTTT; CDR3: CASSPREGEDTQYF
D: .; V: TRBV7-9; J: TRBJ2-5; size: .; DNA: TGTGCCAGCAGCTTGGACAACCAAGAGACCCAGTACTTC; CDR3: CASSLDNQETQYF
D: TRBD1; V: TRBV18; J: TRBJ2-4; size: .; DNA: TGTGCCAGCTCACCGTCGGACAGGGAGAACATTCAGTACTTC; CDR3: CASSPSDRENIQYF
D: TRBD1; V: TRBV7-2; J: TRBJ1-2; size: .; DNA: TGTGCCAGCAGCTCCCGGACAGGGTACTATGGCTACACCTTC; CDR3: CASSSRTGYYGYTF
D: .; V: TRBV6-5; J: TRBJ1-1; size: once; DNA: TGTGCCAGCAGGGGGAGTGCAGACGATAAAGAAGCTTTCTTT; CDR3: CASRGSADDKEAFF
D: TRBD2; V: TRBV6-2/TRBV6-3; J: TRBJ2-1; size: few; DNA: TGTGCCAGCAGCACCTGGCGGGGGGGCCTCGATGAGCAGTTCTTC; CDR3: CASSTWRGGLDEQFF